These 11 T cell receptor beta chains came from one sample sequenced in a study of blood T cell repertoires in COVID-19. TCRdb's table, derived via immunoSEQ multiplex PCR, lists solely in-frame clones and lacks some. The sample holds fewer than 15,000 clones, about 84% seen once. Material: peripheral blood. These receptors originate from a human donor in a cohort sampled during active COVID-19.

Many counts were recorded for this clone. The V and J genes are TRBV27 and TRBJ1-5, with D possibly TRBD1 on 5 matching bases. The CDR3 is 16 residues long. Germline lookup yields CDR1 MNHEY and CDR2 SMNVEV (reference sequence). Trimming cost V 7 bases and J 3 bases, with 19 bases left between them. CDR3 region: CASTLPQSGANQPQHF. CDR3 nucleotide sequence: TGTGCCAGCACCCTCCCCCAGTCTGGGGCCAATCAGCCCCAGCATTTT.

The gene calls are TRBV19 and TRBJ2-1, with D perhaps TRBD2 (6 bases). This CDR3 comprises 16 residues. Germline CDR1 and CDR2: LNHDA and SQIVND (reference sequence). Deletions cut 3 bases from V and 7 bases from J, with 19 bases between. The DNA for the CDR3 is TGTGCCAGTAGTATCCCCTCTCGGGACTTAGCGAATGAGCAGTTCTTC. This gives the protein CASSIPSRDLANEQFF.

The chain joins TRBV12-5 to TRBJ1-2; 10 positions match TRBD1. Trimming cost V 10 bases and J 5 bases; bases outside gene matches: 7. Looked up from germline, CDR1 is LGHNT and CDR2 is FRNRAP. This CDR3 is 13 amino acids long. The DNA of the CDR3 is TGTGCTACAGCCCGGGACAGGGGTTATGGCTACACCTTC. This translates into CATARDRGYGYTF.

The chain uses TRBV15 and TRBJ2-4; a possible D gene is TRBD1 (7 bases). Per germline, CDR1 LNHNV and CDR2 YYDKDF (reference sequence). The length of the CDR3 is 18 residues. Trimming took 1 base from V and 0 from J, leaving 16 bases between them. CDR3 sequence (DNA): TGTGCCACCAGCAGAGGACAGGGCGCGGGATTAGCCAAAAACATTCAGTACTTC. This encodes CATSRGQGAGLAKNIQYF.

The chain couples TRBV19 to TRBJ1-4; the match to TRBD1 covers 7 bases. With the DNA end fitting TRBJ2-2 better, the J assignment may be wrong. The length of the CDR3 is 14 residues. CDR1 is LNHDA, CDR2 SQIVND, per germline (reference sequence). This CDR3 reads CASSIIPGQGELFF. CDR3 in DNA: TGTGCCAGTAGTATCATACCGGGACAGGGGGAGCTGTTTTTT.

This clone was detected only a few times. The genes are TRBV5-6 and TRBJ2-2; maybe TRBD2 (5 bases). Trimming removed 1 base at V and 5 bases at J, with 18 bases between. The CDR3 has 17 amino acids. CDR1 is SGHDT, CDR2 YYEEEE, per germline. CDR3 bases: TGTGCCAGCAGCTTGATCCGAGGAAAGCGGCTTACCGGGGAGCTGTTTTTT. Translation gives CASSLIRGKRLTGELFF.

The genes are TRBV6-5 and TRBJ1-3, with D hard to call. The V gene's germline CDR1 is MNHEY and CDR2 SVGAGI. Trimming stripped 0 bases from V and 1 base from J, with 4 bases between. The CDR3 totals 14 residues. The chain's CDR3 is CASSYSESGNTIYF. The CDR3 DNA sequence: TGTGCCAGCAGTTACTCCGAGTCTGGAAACACCATATATTTT.

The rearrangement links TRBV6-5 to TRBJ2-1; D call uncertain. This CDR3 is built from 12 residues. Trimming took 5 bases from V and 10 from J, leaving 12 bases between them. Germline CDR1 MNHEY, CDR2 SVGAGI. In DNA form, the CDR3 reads TGTGCCAGCAGTCCCTCATCAGGCGAGCAGTTCTTC. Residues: CASSPSSGEQFF.

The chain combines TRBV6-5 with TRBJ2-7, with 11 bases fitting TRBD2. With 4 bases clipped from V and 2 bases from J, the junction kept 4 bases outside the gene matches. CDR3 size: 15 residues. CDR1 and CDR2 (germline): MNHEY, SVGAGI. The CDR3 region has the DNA TGTGCCAGCAGTTGGGGGACTAGCGGTACCTACGAGCAGTACTTC. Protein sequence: CASSWGTSGTYEQYF.

The CDR3 nucleotides read TGTGCCAGTAGTATACCCCTCGGACAGGGGGCCTACAATGAGCAGTTCTTC. It yields the protein CASSIPLGQGAYNEQFF. This chain links TRBV19 with TRBJ2-1; 10 bases map to TRBD1. Germline CDR1 is LNHDA and CDR2 is SQIVND (reference sequence). The CDR3 length is 17 residues. J lost 2 bases, V lost 2 bases, and 6 bases had no gene match.

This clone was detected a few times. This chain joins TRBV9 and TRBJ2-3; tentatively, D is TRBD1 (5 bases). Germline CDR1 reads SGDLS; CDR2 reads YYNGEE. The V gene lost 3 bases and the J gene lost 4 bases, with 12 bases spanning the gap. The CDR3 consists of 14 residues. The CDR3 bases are TGTGCCAGCAGCGAAATGTGGGGCCCAGATACGCAGTATTTT. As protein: CASSEMWGPDTQYF.